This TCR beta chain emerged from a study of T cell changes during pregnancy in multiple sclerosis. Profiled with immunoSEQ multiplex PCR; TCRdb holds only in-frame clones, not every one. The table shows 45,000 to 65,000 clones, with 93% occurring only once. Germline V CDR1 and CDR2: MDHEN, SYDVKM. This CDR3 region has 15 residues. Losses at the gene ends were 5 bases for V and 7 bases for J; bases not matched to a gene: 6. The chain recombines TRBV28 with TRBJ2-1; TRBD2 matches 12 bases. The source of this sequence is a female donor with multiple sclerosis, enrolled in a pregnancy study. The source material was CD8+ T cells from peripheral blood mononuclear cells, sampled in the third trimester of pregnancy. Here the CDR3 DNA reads TGTGCCAGCAGTCAGACTAGCGGGAGTGGAAATGAGCAGTTCTTC. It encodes CASSQTSGSGNEQFF.